The next 20 T cell receptor beta chains were all read from a single sample in a study of spatial heterogeneity in lung cancer. Indicated time point: blood at routine non-recurrence follow-up after resection. TCRdb ran MiXCR on the 5' RACE reads and lists one entry per CDR3 protein. Among under 150,000 distinct CDR3 sequences, roughly 10% were seen once, and the ten largest hold approximately 24%. Specimen: PBMCs, collected at follow-up. The receptors here all came from a female donor with early-stage non-small cell lung cancer.

J is TRBJ1-1 and V is TRBV28; D remains ambiguous. Trimming shortened V by 3 bases and J by 6 bases, and 8 bases separated the two germline ends. This CDR3 has 12 amino acids. Germline lookup yields CDR1 MDHEN and CDR2 SYDVKM. Written as DNA, the CDR3 is TGTGCCAGCAGTTTTGCCCCCGCTGAAGCTTTCTTT. This sequence encodes CASSFAPAEAFF.

This clonotype was seen at least ten times. This chain links TRBV20-1 with TRBJ1-5, with 9 bases that match TRBD1. The CDR3 is 15 amino acids. Trimming took 3 bases from V and 5 from J; bases not matched to a gene: 8. The germline gives CDR1 DFQATT, CDR2 SNEGSKA (reference sequence). The CDR3 reads CSASPGTGRDQPQHF. CDR3 nucleotide sequence: TGCAGTGCTAGTCCTGGGACAGGGAGGGATCAGCCCCAGCATTTT.

This clonotype was seen repeatedly, ten times or more. V usage is TRBV7-9 and J usage is TRBJ2-1, with 8 positions matching TRBD2. The V gene end was trimmed by 1 base and the J gene end by 7 bases; junction bases not matched to a gene: 9. CDR3 length: 16 amino acids. Germline CDR1 and CDR2: SEHNR and FQNEAQ (reference sequence). CDR3 sequence: CASSLVGGRQRNEQFF. The DNA for the CDR3 is TGTGCCAGCAGCTTAGTTGGCGGGAGGCAACGGAATGAGCAGTTCTTC.

The rearrangement uses TRBV7-2 and TRBJ2-3, with D perhaps matching TRBD2 (5 bases). The germline V gene encodes CDR1 SGHTA and CDR2 FQGNSA. The CDR3 spans 13 residues. Deletions cut 2 bases from V and 6 bases from J, with 9 bases between. The CDR3 reads CASSLSGGDTQYF. The CDR3 bases are TGTGCCAGCAGCTTATCCGGCGGGGATACGCAGTATTTT.

This clonotype has just a few counts. The chain joins TRBV19 to TRBJ1-5, with unresolved D. The CDR3 has 14 residues. Germline loops: CDR1 LNHDA, CDR2 SQIVND (reference sequence). V dropped 6 bases and J dropped 0 bases, with 9 bases sitting between them. For the CDR3, the DNA is TGTGCCAGTAGAAGGCCTTATAGCAATCAGCCCCAGCATTTT. The encoded protein is CASRRPYSNQPQHF.

In its sample, this clonotype was seen many times. The chain has TRBV24-1 and TRBJ2-2; 14 positions match TRBD2. The J segment lost 5 bases and the V segment lost 0 bases, leaving 10 bases of the junction unmatched. Germline V gene sequence: CDR1 KGHDR, CDR2 SFDVKD. The length of the CDR3 is 20 residues. Here the CDR3 reads CATSDLRTGTSGSRTGELFF. Here the CDR3 DNA reads TGTGCCACCAGTGATTTGCGAACCGGGACTAGCGGGAGTAGGACCGGGGAGCTGTTTTTT.

This clonotype was detected many times. The V gene is TRBV5-1, the J gene TRBJ1-6, with no clear D. Trimming left V 5 bases short and J 7 bases short, with 13 bases between. The V gene's germline CDR1 is SGHRS and CDR2 YFSETQ. The CDR3 extends over 14 amino acids. CDR3 in amino acids: CASRSALANSPLHF. The CDR3 DNA reads TGCGCCAGCAGGTCAGCCCTTGCGAATTCACCCCTCCACTTT.

CDR3 in amino acids: CATRTSGSTDTQYF. DNA for the CDR3: TGTGCCACCAGGACTAGCGGGAGCACAGATACGCAGTATTTT. The rearrangement joins TRBV24-1 to TRBJ2-3; TRBD2 aligns across 10 bases. The J segment lost 0 bases and the V segment lost 7 bases, leaving 0 bases of the junction unmatched. This CDR3 spans 14 amino acids. Germline V gives CDR1 KGHDR, CDR2 SFDVKD.

This clonotype was counted a few times. V is TRBV2 and J is TRBJ2-3; perhaps D is TRBD1 or TRBD2 (5 bases each). The CDR3 has 14 residues. CDR1 is SNHLY and CDR2 is FYNNEI in the germline V gene. Trimming cost V 6 bases and J 4 bases, with 14 bases left between them. The CDR3 DNA reads as TGTGCCAGCAGATTGGGGGAACGGGCAGATACGCAGTATTTT. Translating it yields CASRLGERADTQYF.

This rearrangement joins TRBV20-1 to TRBJ1-1; D uncertain. Deletions cut 4 bases from V and 6 bases from J, with 18 bases between. This CDR3 spans 14 amino acids. CDR1 DFQATT and CDR2 SNEGSKA come from the germline V gene (reference sequence). The CDR3 loop reads CSATPRLWLSEAFF. CDR3 DNA sequence: TGCAGTGCTACCCCTCGGCTATGGCTCTCTGAAGCTTTCTTT.

This clonotype was detected ten times or more. The chain links TRBV4-2 to TRBJ2-5; a weak D match, TRBD2 (6 bases). V was pared by 6 bases and J by 2 bases, with 16 bases between. The CDR3 covers 15 residues. Germline loops: CDR1 LGHNA, CDR2 YNFKEQ. CDR3 protein: CASSVYLASQETQYF. The CDR3, as DNA: TGTGCCAGCAGTGTTTATCTAGCGTCACAAGAGACCCAGTACTTC.

This clonotype turned up a few times. V usage is TRBV9 and J usage is TRBJ2-2; the D gene is possibly TRBD1 (5 bases). The germline V gene encodes CDR1 SGDLS and CDR2 YYNGEE. V gave up 0 bases and J gave up 6 bases, with 9 bases separating them. This CDR3 is built from 14 residues. This chain's CDR3 is CASSVEAGSGELFF. CDR3 nucleotides: TGTGCCAGCAGCGTAGAGGCAGGGTCCGGGGAGCTGTTTTTT.

V usage is TRBV5-1 and J usage is TRBJ2-7; TRBD1 matches 7 bases. The CDR3 is 13 residues long. Per germline, CDR1 SGHRS and CDR2 YFSETQ. The junction had 8 bases not matched to a gene; V was cut back by 4 bases and J by 7 bases. This CDR3 reads CASSIQGDGEQYV. The CDR3 bases are TGCGCCAGCAGCATCCAGGGGGATGGGGAGCAGTACGTC.

This clonotype has more than one count but fewer than ten. This sequence joins TRBV18 and TRBJ2-5; TRBD2 is a possible D gene (5 bases). This CDR3 contains 15 residues. Trimming removed 0 bases from V and 4 bases from J, with 12 bases in between. Germline assignment: CDR1 KGHSH and CDR2 LQKENI. The CDR3 DNA reads as TGTGCCAGCTCACCACCGATACTAGGCCCAGAGACCCAGTACTTC. As protein: CASSPPILGPETQYF.

This clonotype was detected ten times or more. The CDR3 loop is CSVTSRDPNTEAFF. In nucleotides, the CDR3 is TGCAGCGTGACGTCCAGGGACCCGAACACTGAAGCTTTCTTT. V and J are TRBV29-1 and TRBJ1-1, with D possibly being TRBD1 (5 bases). Germline V lookup: CDR1 SQVTM, CDR2 ANQGSEA. Trimming left V 6 bases short and J 1 base short, with 15 bases between. The CDR3 extends over 14 amino acids.

V gene TRBV28 combines with J gene TRBJ2-1; the D is unclear. With 1 base removed from V and 6 bases from J, the gap between germline ends came to 4 bases. The germline V gene encodes CDR1 MDHEN and CDR2 SYDVKM. The CDR3 runs to 12 residues. This CDR3 reads CASSLYFNEQFF. As DNA, the CDR3 is TGTGCCAGCAGTTTATACTTCAATGAGCAGTTCTTC.

There are a few counts of this clonotype. The J gene is TRBJ1-5, the V gene TRBV12-3 or TRBV12-4; D gene ambiguous. The germline V and J ends were trimmed by 5 bases and 12 bases, with 20 bases remaining between them. The CDR3 spans 14 residues. The DNA of the CDR3 is TGTGCCAGCAGTAGAGACTACCGCGGACCCTTCCAGCATTTT. Encoded protein: CASSRDYRGPFQHF.

This clonotype was seen at least ten times. V and J are TRBV29-1 and TRBJ2-7; TRBD2 agrees at 13 bases. This CDR3 has 15 amino acids. In germline, CDR1 is SQVTM, CDR2 ANQGSEA. J was trimmed by 0 bases and V by 7 bases; bases with no gene match: 6. The CDR3 here is CSAAGLAGPSYEQYF. CDR3 in DNA: TGCAGCGCCGCGGGACTAGCGGGGCCCTCCTACGAGCAGTACTTC.

The rearrangement joins TRBV12-3 or TRBV12-4 to TRBJ1-4; D may be TRBD1 (5 bases). Trimming shortened V by 6 bases and J by 3 bases, and 14 bases separated the two germline ends. The CDR3 runs 15 residues. DNA for the CDR3: TGTGCCAGCAGCGCTGACAGCGTACCTAATGAAAAACTGTTTTTT. This gives the protein CASSADSVPNEKLFF.

This chain connects TRBV20-1 to TRBJ1-1; D remains unclear. V was shortened by 2 bases and J by 0 bases, with 4 bases between the two germline ends. Germline V gives CDR1 DFQATT, CDR2 SNEGSKA (reference sequence). This CDR3 spans 12 amino acids. CDR3 sequence (DNA): TGCAGTGCTAGACAGATGAACACTGAAGCTTTCTTT. The encoded protein is CSARQMNTEAFF.